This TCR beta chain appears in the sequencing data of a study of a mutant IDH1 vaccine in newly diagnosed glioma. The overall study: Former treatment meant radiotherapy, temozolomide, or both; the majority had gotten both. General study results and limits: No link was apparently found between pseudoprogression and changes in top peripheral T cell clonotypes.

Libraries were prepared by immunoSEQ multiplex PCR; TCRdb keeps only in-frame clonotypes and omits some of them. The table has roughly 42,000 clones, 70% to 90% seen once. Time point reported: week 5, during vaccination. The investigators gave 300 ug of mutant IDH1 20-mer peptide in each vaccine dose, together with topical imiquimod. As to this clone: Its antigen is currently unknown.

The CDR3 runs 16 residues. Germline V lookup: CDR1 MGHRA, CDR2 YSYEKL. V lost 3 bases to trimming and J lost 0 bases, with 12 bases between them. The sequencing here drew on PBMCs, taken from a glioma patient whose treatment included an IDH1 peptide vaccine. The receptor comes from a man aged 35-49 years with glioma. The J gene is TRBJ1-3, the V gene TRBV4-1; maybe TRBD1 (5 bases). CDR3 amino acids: CASSQTEQPSGNTIYF. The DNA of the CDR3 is TGCGCCAGCAGCCAGACAGAGCAACCCTCTGGAAACACCATATATTTT.